Here is one T cell receptor (beta chain) with its context. The antigen is unknown. CDR3 length equals 14 residues. V lost 2 bases, J lost 5 bases, and 6 bases stayed unmatched. Germline lookup yields CDR1 GTSNPN and CDR2 SVGIG (reference sequence). This specimen belongs to a study of CD8 T cell repertoires and HIV-1 epitope variants. Across the whole study: Cultures ran 10 days, with IL-2, IL-7 and IL-15 added on days 3 and 7.

Method: immunoSEQ multiplex PCR; TCRdb's copy keeps in-frame clones and lacks some. The repertoire holds thousands of clones, with less than 75% as singletons. This receptor was taken from a male donor with HIV. The rearrangement joins TRBV30 to TRBJ2-7, with 10 nucleotides matching TRBD1. The sequenced material came from cultured CD8+ T cells derived from PBMCs. CDR3 sequence: CAWSTGTGANEQYF. DNA of the CDR3: TGTGCCTGGAGTACCGGGACAGGGGCGAACGAGCAGTACTTC.